The rows below give T cell receptor beta chains drawn from one sample of a study of cytomegalovirus exposure and HLA in healthy donors. The data were produced by immunoSEQ multiplex PCR, yet TCRdb's version contains in-frame clones alone and is incomplete. The repertoire holds about 21,000 clones, over 75% seen once, with approximately 7.4% in the top ten. Sample: PBMCs. These receptors were collected from a man aged 55 to 70 in good health and CMV-seronegative. Both conserved end residues are part of each CDR3. A D gene is named only where the DNA matches it firmly. Only some rows state a clone size, as once, few, many or a class for expanded clones.

D gene | J gene | clone size | V gene | CDR3 protein | CDR3 DNA
. | TRBJ1-5 | . | TRBV2 | CASRVDSNSNQPQHF | TGTGCCAGCAGGGTGGACAGCAATAGCAATCAGCCCCAGCATTTT
TRBD1 | TRBJ1-2 | . | TRBV6-6 | CASSTGELGYTF | TGTGCCAGCAGTACAGGGGAGCTTGGCTACACCTTC
. | TRBJ1-1 | . | TRBV6-6 | CASSYRKPDTEAFF | TGTGCCAGCAGTTACCGCAAACCGGACACTGAAGCTTTCTTT
. | TRBJ1-4 | . | TRBV11-2 | CARGLRGLLTNEKLFF | TGTGCCCGCGGCCTGCGGGGATTGCTAACTAATGAAAAACTGTTTTTT
. | TRBJ1-1 | few | TRBV30 | CAWSASGWRAFF | TGTGCCTGGAGTGCCTCAGGGTGGCGAGCTTTCTTT
. | TRBJ2-3 | . | TRBV19 | CASRGTDTQYF | TGTGCCAGTCGGGGGACAGATACGCAGTATTTT
TRBD2 | TRBJ2-7 | . | TRBV12-5 | CASGLVLAGDSYEQYF | TGTGCTAGTGGTTTGGTACTAGCGGGGGACTCCTACGAGCAGTACTTC
. | TRBJ2-7 | few | TRBV9 | CASSVIESSEQYF | TGTGCCAGCAGCGTAATAGAGTCCTCAGAGCAGTACTTC
. | TRBJ2-7 | . | TRBV30 | CAWGAVSARSEQYF | TGTGCCTGGGGGGCCGTGTCCGCCCGGAGCGAGCAGTACTTC
. | TRBJ1-5 | . | TRBV11-3 | CASRQLQRENQPQHF | TGTGCCAGCAGACAATTACAGAGAGAAAATCAGCCCCAGCATTTT
. | TRBJ2-1 | . | TRBV19 | CASSIGTHNEQFF | TGTGCCAGTAGTATAGGGACACACAATGAGCAGTTCTTC
. | TRBJ1-6 | . | TRBV18 | CASSPAASVSYNSPLHF | TGTGCCAGCTCACCGGCCGCTTCAGTGTCCTATAATTCACCCCTCCACTTT
. | TRBJ2-1 | once | TRBV18 | CASSPLAQNEQFF | TGTGCCAGCTCACCACTGGCCCAAAATGAGCAGTTCTTC
. | TRBJ2-3 | . | TRBV27 | CASSYSGVQDTQYF | TGTGCCAGCAGTTACTCCGGGGTACAGGATACGCAGTATTTT
TRBD2 | TRBJ2-5 | . | TRBV28 | CASRAGTSPQETQYF | TGTGCCAGCAGGGCCGGGACTAGCCCCCAAGAGACCCAGTACTTC
. | TRBJ1-5 | . | TRBV27 | CASSFRALGQSNQPQHF | TGTGCCAGCAGTTTTCGGGCTCTAGGACAGAGCAATCAGCCCCAGCATTTT
. | TRBJ2-5 | once | TRBV19 | CASSPRPKSEGYQETQYF | TGTGCCAGTAGTCCCCGCCCCAAATCGGAGGGGTACCAAGAGACCCAGTACTTC
. | TRBJ2-2 | . | TRBV7-9 | CASSLSGNTGELFF | TGTGCCAGCAGCTTAAGCGGTAACACCGGGGAGCTGTTTTTT
. | TRBJ2-7 | once | TRBV29-1 | CSVHQGYEQYF | TGCAGCGTTCACCAGGGCTACGAGCAGTACTTC
. | TRBJ2-3 | large | TRBV23-1 | CASSQSGGSRSDTQYF | TGCGCCAGCAGTCAATCGGGTGGGAGTAGATCAGATACGCAGTATTTT
. | TRBJ2-1 | . | TRBV7-9 | CASSSRDSSYNEQFF | TGTGCCAGCAGCTCCCGGGACTCCTCCTACAATGAGCAGTTCTTC
. | TRBJ1-1 | . | TRBV11-1 | CASSLDRVPAFF | TGTGCCAGCAGCTTAGACAGGGTACCGGCTTTCTTT
TRBD1 | TRBJ1-5 | . | TRBV30 | CAWRTGNQPQHF | TGTGCCTGGCGGACAGGGAATCAGCCCCAGCATTTT
. | TRBJ1-1 | . | TRBV5-1 | CASSKNTEAFF | TGCGCCAGCAGTAAGAACACTGAAGCTTTCTTT
TRBD1 | TRBJ2-7 | . | TRBV19 | CASSPSTGSYEQYF | TGTGCCAGTAGTCCTTCGACAGGGAGTTACGAGCAGTACTTC
TRBD2 | TRBJ2-1 | . | TRBV7-9 | CASKSGGALREQFF | TGTGCCAGCAAGAGCGGGGGGGCCCTAAGGGAGCAGTTCTTC
TRBD1 | TRBJ2-7 | . | TRBV19 | CASMGQDSYEQYF | TGTGCCAGCATGGGACAGGATTCCTACGAGCAGTACTTC
TRBD2 | TRBJ2-1 | . | TRBV10-3 | CAISLSGRDNEQFF | TGTGCCATCAGTCTTAGCGGGAGGGACAATGAGCAGTTCTTC
. | TRBJ2-2 | once | TRBV7-6 | CASSLLGRGNTGELFF | TGTGCCAGCAGCCTCCTGGGCAGGGGGAACACCGGGGAGCTGTTTTTT
. | TRBJ1-2 | . | TRBV19 | CATEALQGHGYTF | TGTGCCACCGAGGCCCTCCAGGGTCATGGCTACACCTTC
. | TRBJ2-7 | . | TRBV14 | CASSFGYEQYF | TGTGCCAGCAGCTTCGGGTACGAGCAGTACTTC
TRBD2 | TRBJ2-3 | few | TRBV5-3 | CARSPRTSGSTDTQYF | TGTGCCAGAAGCCCGAGGACTAGCGGAAGCACAGATACGCAGTATTTT
. | TRBJ2-3 | once | TRBV4-1 | CASATVASLTDTQYF | TGCGCCAGCGCGACCGTGGCTAGCTTAACAGATACGCAGTATTTT
. | TRBJ1-2 | . | TRBV7-9 | CASSLGLRGYTF | TGTGCCAGCAGCCTAGGGTTGCGGGGCTACACCTTC
TRBD2 | TRBJ2-3 | . | TRBV28 | CASRPGLAGALTQYF | TGTGCCAGCAGGCCCGGACTAGCGGGAGCACTTACGCAGTATTTT
TRBD2 | TRBJ2-7 | . | TRBV19 | CASRSRTSGSPGGNYEQYF | TGTGCCAGTAGATCGAGGACTAGCGGGAGTCCCGGTGGGAATTACGAGCAGTACTTC
TRBD2 | TRBJ2-7 | . | TRBV7-9 | CASSFKPSGGPPYEQYF | TGTGCCAGCAGCTTCAAACCTAGCGGGGGTCCCCCCTACGAGCAGTACTTC
TRBD2 | TRBJ2-2 | . | TRBV6-1 | CASSEASGGTGELFF | TGTGCCAGCAGTGAAGCTAGCGGGGGCACCGGGGAGCTGTTTTTT
. | TRBJ1-3 | once | TRBV19 | CASRWGGSGNTIYF | TGTGCAAGTAGGTGGGGAGGCTCTGGAAACACCATATATTTT
. | TRBJ1-2 | . | TRBV29-1 | CSVEDHQGNYGYTF | TGCAGCGTTGAAGATCATCAGGGGAACTATGGCTACACCTTC
. | TRBJ2-3 | . | TRBV9 | CASSVSSDTQYF | TGTGCCAGCAGCGTAAGCTCGGATACGCAGTATTTT
TRBD1 | TRBJ2-5 | once | TRBV19 | CASRGQGRETQYF | TGTGCCAGTAGGGGACAGGGTCGGGAGACCCAGTACTTC
. | TRBJ1-1 | . | TRBV30 | CAWSAQVDRGTDTEAFF | TGTGCCTGGAGCGCCCAGGTAGACCGGGGGACGGACACTGAAGCTTTCTTT
TRBD1 | TRBJ1-2 | . | TRBV6-5 | CASSPAQGLDYGYTF | TGTGCCAGCAGCCCCGCACAGGGGTTGGACTATGGCTACACCTTC
. | TRBJ1-5 | few | TRBV30 | CAWSVQGQPQHF | TGTGCCTGGAGTGTACAGGGTCAGCCCCAGCATTTT
. | TRBJ2-3 | . | TRBV6-6 | CASSYPGKRTDTQYF | TGTGCCAGCAGTTACCCCGGGAAGAGGACAGATACGCAGTATTTT
TRBD1 | TRBJ1-2 | . | TRBV15 | CATSKGQGAGGYTF | TGTGCCACCAGCAAAGGACAGGGGGCAGGTGGCTACACCTTC
. | TRBJ1-5 | . | TRBV19 | CASSTDKGYSNQPQHF | TGTGCCAGTAGTACGGACAAGGGGTATAGCAATCAGCCCCAGCATTTT